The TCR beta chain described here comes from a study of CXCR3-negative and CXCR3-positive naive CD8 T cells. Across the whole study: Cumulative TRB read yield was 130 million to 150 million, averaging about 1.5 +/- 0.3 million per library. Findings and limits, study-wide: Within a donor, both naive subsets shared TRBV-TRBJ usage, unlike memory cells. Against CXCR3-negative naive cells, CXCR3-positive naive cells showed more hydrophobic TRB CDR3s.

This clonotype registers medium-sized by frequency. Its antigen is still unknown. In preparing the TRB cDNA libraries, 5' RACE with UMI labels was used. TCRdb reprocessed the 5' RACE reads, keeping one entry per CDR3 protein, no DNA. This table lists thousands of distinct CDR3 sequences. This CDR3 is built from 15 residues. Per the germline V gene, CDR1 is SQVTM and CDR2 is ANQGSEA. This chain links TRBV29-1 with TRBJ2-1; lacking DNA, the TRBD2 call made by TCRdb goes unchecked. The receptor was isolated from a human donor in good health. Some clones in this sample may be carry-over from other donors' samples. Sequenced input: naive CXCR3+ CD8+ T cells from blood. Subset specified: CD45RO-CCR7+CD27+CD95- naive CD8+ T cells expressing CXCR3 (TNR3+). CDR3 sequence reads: CSVSLAGGIYNEQFF.